These T cell receptor beta chains were read from a single sample in a study of cytomegalovirus exposure and HLA in healthy donors. Produced via immunoSEQ multiplex PCR; TCRdb's table is partial and in-frame only. There are 34,000 or so clones in the sample, with less than 6% held by the top ten. The sample consisted of PBMCs. These receptors all stem from a female donor in good health and CMV-seronegative. The CDR3 runs from the conserved cysteine through the conserved F or W. D genes are given only for firm matches.

CDR3nt	CDR3aa	d_gene	v_gene	j_gene
TGTGCCAGCAGTGAGGTGACAGGGAATTCACCCCTCCACTTT	CASSEVTGNSPLHF	TRBD1	TRBV25-1	TRBJ1-6
TGTGCCAGCAGTGAAGGGGGGGTTCGGAACGAGCAGTACTTC	CASSEGGVRNEQYF	NA	TRBV6-1	TRBJ2-7
TGTGCCAGCAGCCTGACAGGGCCCGGGCAGCCCCAGCATTTT	CASSLTGPGQPQHF	TRBD1	TRBV28	TRBJ1-5
TGCGCCAGCAGCCTCCTTAGGACAGGGACGGCCAAAAACATTCAGTACTTC	CASSLLRTGTAKNIQYF	TRBD1	TRBV4-3	TRBJ2-4
TGTGCCTGGAGTGTTCACTACGAGCAGTACTTC	CAWSVHYEQYF	NA	TRBV30	TRBJ2-7
TGTGCCAGCAGCTTAGCGTCCCCATATAATTCACCCCTCCACTTT	CASSLASPYNSPLHF	NA	TRBV7-2	TRBJ1-6
TGTGCCAGCAGCCAACCACCCGGGACAGGGGTCTACGAGCAGTACTTC	CASSQPPGTGVYEQYF	TRBD1	TRBV4-2	TRBJ2-7
TGCGCCAGCAGCTTAAATTCAGCGAGCTCTGGAAACACCATATATTTT	CASSLNSASSGNTIYF	NA	TRBV5-1	TRBJ1-3
TGTGCCAGCAGCCTCGGACAGGCGACGTTCACTGAAGCTTTCTTT	CASSLGQATFTEAFF	TRBD1	TRBV7-2	TRBJ1-1
TGTGCCAGCAGTAGGAGGACCGATTCACCCCTCCACTTT	CASSRRTDSPLHF	NA	TRBV27	TRBJ1-6
TGTGCCAGCAGCTTTACTAGCGGGGAAAAGACCCAGTACTTC	CASSFTSGEKTQYF	TRBD2	TRBV7-2	TRBJ2-5
TGTGCCAGCTCACCCATCACAGATACGCAGTATTTT	CASSPITDTQYF	NA	TRBV18	TRBJ2-3
TGTGCCAGCAGCTTGCGCCGGGACAGGGAGGGTTCACCCCTCCACTTT	CASSLRRDREGSPLHF	TRBD1	TRBV5-5	TRBJ1-6
TGTGCCAGCAGTGATTGGGGCGAAGTGGTGAGAAGAAAGAACACTGAAGCTTTCTTT	CASSDWGEVVRRKNTEAFF	NA	TRBV6-1	TRBJ1-1
TGTGCCAGCTCACCTAGGCCAGGGGCGGGCACAGATACGCAGTATTTT	CASSPRPGAGTDTQYF	NA	TRBV18	TRBJ2-3
TGTGCCAGCAGCTTGGGACAGGGGACCTACGAGCAGTACTTC	CASSLGQGTYEQYF	TRBD1	TRBV7-3	TRBJ2-7
TGTGCCAGCAGCCCGGGACAGGGGTGGGCCAACGTCCTGACTTTC	CASSPGQGWANVLTF	TRBD1	TRBV5-4	TRBJ2-6
TGTGCCAGCTCACCCTCGACAACGCAAGAGACCCAGTACTTC	CASSPSTTQETQYF	NA	TRBV18	TRBJ2-5
TGTGCCAGCACCCCTAGGGGGGGTGTAGTGCGCGAGCAGTACTTC	CASTPRGGVVREQYF	NA	TRBV27	TRBJ2-7
TGTGCCAGCAGTTTATGGGCAGGGGGCGCGGGAACTGAAGCTTTCTTT	CASSLWAGGAGTEAFF	TRBD1	TRBV28	TRBJ1-1